This T cell receptor beta chain came from a study of cytomegalovirus exposure and HLA in healthy donors. The PCR ran on 60 Vbeta and 13 Jbeta primers. Only in-frame clones appear in the TCRdb table, and some are missing; sequencing was by immunoSEQ multiplex PCR. The sample shows roughly 120,000 clones, about 86% of them seen only once. Concerning this clone: Its antigen is unknown.

Germline V gene lookup returns CDR1 SGHTA and CDR2 FQGTGA. Trimming stripped 6 bases from V and 2 bases from J, with 8 bases between. The CDR3 runs 12 residues. Study-level points and caveats: The HLA-A and HLA-B alleles of most subjects were reportedly predicted accurately from TCR beta sequences.

This rearrangement joins TRBV7-3 to TRBJ2-7, with a tentative D call TRBD2 (5 bases). The sequence derives from a woman aged 25-40 years in good health and CMV-seronegative. The sample taken for sequencing was PBMCs. CDR3 residues: CASRPGTYEQYF. CDR3 nucleotides: TGTGCCAGCAGACCCGGGACCTACGAGCAGTACTTC.